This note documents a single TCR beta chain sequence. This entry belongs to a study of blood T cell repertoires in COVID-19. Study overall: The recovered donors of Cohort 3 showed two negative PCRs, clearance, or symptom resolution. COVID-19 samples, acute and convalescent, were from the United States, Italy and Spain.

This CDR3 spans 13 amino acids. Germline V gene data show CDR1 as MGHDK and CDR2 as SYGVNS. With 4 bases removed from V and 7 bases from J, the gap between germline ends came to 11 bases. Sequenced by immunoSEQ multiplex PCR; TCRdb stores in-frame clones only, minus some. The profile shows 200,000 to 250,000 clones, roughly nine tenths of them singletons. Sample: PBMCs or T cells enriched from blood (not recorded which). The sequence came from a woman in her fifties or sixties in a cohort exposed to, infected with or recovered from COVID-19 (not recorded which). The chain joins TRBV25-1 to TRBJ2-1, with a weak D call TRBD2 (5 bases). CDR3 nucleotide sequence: TGTGCCAGCAGTGTTGGAGGTATGAATGAGCAGTTCTTC. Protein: CASSVGGMNEQFF.